Following are 24 T cell receptor beta chains from one sample sequenced in a study of blood T cell repertoires in COVID-19. Sequencing used immunoSEQ multiplex PCR; TCRdb keeps in-frame clones, though not all of them. The data hold 170,000 or so clones, with roughly 84% observed a single time. Sample: PBMCs or T cells enriched from blood (not recorded which). These receptors all come from a woman aged 45-65 years who had recovered from COVID-19.

V usage is TRBV27 and J usage is TRBJ1-2; 8 positions agree with TRBD1. The J segment lost 3 bases and the V segment lost 5 bases, leaving 8 bases of the junction unmatched. This CDR3 has 15 residues. Germline V gene sequence: CDR1 MNHEY, CDR2 SMNVEV (reference sequence). CDR3 amino acids: CASSTRRGLDYGYTF. The CDR3 DNA follows: TGTGCCAGCAGTACTCGCAGGGGGCTGGACTATGGCTACACCTTC.

CDR3 in amino acids: CSVEDRVQGAGEAFF. As DNA, the CDR3 is TGCAGCGTTGAAGATCGGGTACAGGGGGCAGGTGAAGCTTTCTTT. The chain carries TRBV29-1 and TRBJ1-1, with 9 bases aligning to TRBD1. Germline lookup yields CDR1 SQVTM and CDR2 ANQGSEA. This CDR3 spans 15 amino acids. V was pared by 0 bases and J by 7 bases, with 9 bases of the junction left unmatched.

Written as DNA, the CDR3 is TGTGCCACCAGCAGAGATAAGGGGAACGAGCAGTACTTC. It codes for CATSRDKGNEQYF. The chain recombines TRBV15 with TRBJ2-7, with TRBD1 as a possible D gene (5 bases). V was shortened by 0 bases and J by 5 bases, with 8 bases between the two germline ends. From germline, CDR1 is LNHNV and CDR2 YYDKDF (reference sequence). This CDR3 spans 13 amino acids.

The V call is TRBV2, the J call TRBJ1-1, with TRBD1 identical over 8 bases. The ends lost 11 bases at V and 1 base at J; junction bases unmatched: 3. This CDR3 comprises 12 residues. CDR1 is SNHLY, CDR2 FYNNEI, per germline. The CDR3 DNA reads as TGTGCCGGACAGGGCCCGAACACTGAAGCTTTCTTT. Its translation: CAGQGPNTEAFF.

This clone was seen once. The V gene is TRBV6-5, the J gene TRBJ2-7, with D possibly being TRBD1 (6 bases). Per germline, CDR1 MNHEY and CDR2 SVGAGI. V was trimmed by 0 bases and J by 3 bases, leaving 9 bases between them. The length of the CDR3 is 14 residues. CDR3 residues: CASSYSEDSYEQYF. CDR3 nucleotides: TGTGCCAGCAGTTACTCCGAGGACAGCTACGAGCAGTACTTC.

The chain links TRBV6-5 to TRBJ2-5, with D possibly matching TRBD2 (6 bases). CDR3 size: 11 residues. Trimming pared 6 bases from V and 4 bases from J, leaving 6 bases between. From germline, CDR1 is MNHEY and CDR2 SVGAGI. The CDR3 spells CASSGRETQYF. Here the CDR3 DNA reads TGTGCCAGCAGCGGGAGAGAGACCCAGTACTTC.

The chain combines TRBV6-4 with TRBJ2-3; D is possibly TRBD1 (6 bases). V lost 0 bases and J lost 6, with 10 bases in between. Germline V gene data show CDR1 as MRHNA and CDR2 as SNTAGT. There are 14 residues in the CDR3. The CDR3 reads CASSDSGGRDTQYF. The CDR3 DNA is TGTGCCAGCAGTGACTCAGGGGGAAGGGATACGCAGTATTTT.

The rearrangement joins TRBV27 to TRBJ1-5, with TRBD1 identical over 8 bases. This CDR3 has 16 amino acids. The germline gives CDR1 MNHEY, CDR2 SMNVEV (reference sequence). With 4 bases clipped from V and 4 bases from J, the junction kept 9 bases outside the gene matches. CDR3: CASSSANTGGNQPQHF. Here the CDR3 DNA reads TGTGCCAGCAGTTCAGCCAACACAGGGGGGAATCAGCCCCAGCATTTT.

The J gene is TRBJ1-1, the V gene TRBV12-3 or TRBV12-4; possible D gene TRBD1, 5 bases. V shed 5 bases and J shed 4 bases, with 11 bases lying between them. The CDR3 totals 13 residues. CDR3: CASSMGEGTEAFF. The CDR3 DNA sequence: TGTGCCAGCAGTATGGGGGAGGGCACTGAAGCTTTCTTT.

The chain has TRBV30 and TRBJ1-1; possible D gene TRBD1, 6 bases. This CDR3 spans 14 amino acids. Trimming shortened V by 1 base and J by 8 bases, and 17 bases separated the two germline ends. Germline V gene lookup returns CDR1 GTSNPN and CDR2 SVGIG (reference sequence). The CDR3 DNA sequence: TGTGCCTGGAGTGGGTCCCTTGGACAGTTAGAAGCTTTCTTT. Its translation is CAWSGSLGQLEAFF.

J is TRBJ1-1 and V is TRBV6-1; no definite D call. Germline V gene data show CDR1 as MNHNS and CDR2 as SASEGT. Trimming removed 1 base at V and 11 bases at J, with 14 bases between. CDR3 length: 13 residues. CDR3 region: CASSEGMRAVAFF. CDR3 sequence (DNA): TGTGCCAGCAGTGAAGGGATGAGGGCCGTGGCTTTCTTT.

This clone was seen once. The J gene is TRBJ1-5, the V gene TRBV24-1; tentatively, D is TRBD1 (6 bases). Germline CDR1 is KGHDR and CDR2 is SFDVKD. V gave up 5 bases and J gave up 16 bases, with 17 bases separating them. The CDR3 consists of 12 residues. The CDR3 DNA reads TGTGCCACCAGTGCTCCGGGACACCGTCGACATTTT. It specifies CATSAPGHRRHF.

The V call is TRBV5-6, the J call TRBJ2-2; the D gene is possibly TRBD2 (5 bases). Per the germline V gene, CDR1 is SGHDT and CDR2 is YYEEEE. The CDR3 has 17 amino acids. V lost 6 bases, J lost 1 base, and 19 bases lay in between. The CDR3 bases are TGTGCCAGCAACCGGGATTTAAGCTCACAGAACACCGGGGAGCTGTTTTTT. It encodes CASNRDLSSQNTGELFF. The variable domain in full, with the rest retrieved from reference TRBV5-6 and TRBJ2-2, is DAGVTQSPTHLIKTRGQQVTLRCSPKSGHDTVSWYQQALGQGPQFIFQYYEEEERQRGNFPDRFSGHQFPNYSSELNVNALLLGDSALYLCASNRDLSSQNTGELFFGEGSRLTVL.

This clone occurred once. The chain has TRBV25-1 and TRBJ2-5, with D perhaps matching TRBD1 (5 bases). The CDR3 extends over 13 amino acids. Trimming removed 10 bases from V and 5 bases from J, with 17 bases in between. The germline CDR1 and CDR2 sequences are MGHDK and SYGVNS. The CDR3 DNA reads TGTGCCACCTCAGACAGTTTCGGGGAGACCCAGTACTTC. Protein sequence: CATSDSFGETQYF. The full variable domain, its missing parts supplied by reference TRBV25-1 and TRBJ2-5, is EADIYQTPRYLVIGTGKKITLECSQTMGHDKMYWYQQDPGMELHLIHYSYGVNSTEKGDLSSESTVSRIRTEHFPLTLESARPSHTSQYLCATSDSFGETQYFGPGTRLLVL.

This rearrangement joins TRBV10-3 to TRBJ1-3; D is uncertain. The CDR3 runs to 15 residues. Germline lookup yields CDR1 ENHRY and CDR2 SYGVKD. Trimming left V 3 bases short and J 4 bases short, with 13 bases between. CDR3: CAISESPELGNTIYF. The DNA for the CDR3 is TGTGCCATCAGTGAATCTCCGGAGTTAGGAAACACCATATATTTT.

V usage is TRBV30 and J usage is TRBJ1-3, with a possible D match to TRBD1 (5 bases). V lost 0 bases, J lost 4 bases, and 13 bases lay in between. From germline, CDR1 is GTSNPN and CDR2 SVGIG (reference sequence). The CDR3 consists of 15 residues. The CDR3 DNA reads TGTGCCTGGAGTGTACGGCCAGGGCGCGGAAACACCATATATTTT. It yields the protein CAWSVRPGRGNTIYF.

The rearrangement links TRBV2 to TRBJ2-7, with 7 positions matching TRBD1. The CDR3 has 15 residues. Germline V gives CDR1 SNHLY, CDR2 FYNNEI. V shed 6 bases and J 6 bases; nucleotides not matched to a gene: 14. CDR3: CASRSRGQFNGEQYF. The DNA of the CDR3 is TGTGCCAGCAGATCGAGGGGACAGTTTAATGGCGAGCAGTACTTC.

The chain employs TRBV19 and TRBJ2-7; D is unclear. The CDR3 has 14 residues. CDR1 and CDR2 from the germline V gene are LNHDA and SQIVND (reference sequence). V lost 5 bases, J lost 1 base, and 12 bases lay in between. CDR3 DNA sequence: TGTGCCAGTAGTGGGTTGACACCTTCCTACGAGCAGTACTTC. As protein: CASSGLTPSYEQYF.

The chain couples TRBV18 to TRBJ2-1, with 10 bases matching TRBD1. With 4 bases clipped from V and 5 bases from J, the junction kept 2 bases outside the gene matches. CDR3 length equals 14 residues. Germline V gives CDR1 KGHSH, CDR2 LQKENI. The CDR3 nucleotides are TGTGCCAGCTCACAGGGACAGGGGCACAATGAGCAGTTCTTC. This sequence encodes CASSQGQGHNEQFF.

This clone has just one count. J is TRBJ1-6 and V is TRBV28, with TRBD1 matching 10 bases. This CDR3 spans 14 amino acids. With V trimmed by 6 bases and J by 13 bases, 9 bases remained unmatched. Germline V gives CDR1 MDHEN, CDR2 SYDVKM. Here the CDR3 reads CASRPGTGATPLHF. The CDR3 DNA reads TGTGCCAGCAGACCCGGGACAGGGGCGACCCCCCTCCACTTT. Variable domain in full (rest from reference TRBV28 and TRBJ1-6): DVKVTQSSRYLVKRTGEKVFLECVQDMDHENMFWYRQDPGLGLRLIYFSYDVKMKEKGDIPEGYSVSREKKERFSLILESASTNQTSMYLCASRPGTGATPLHFGNGTRLTVT.

The chain has TRBV19 and TRBJ2-1; perhaps TRBD1 as D (6 bases). The germline CDR1 and CDR2 sequences are LNHDA and SQIVND (reference sequence). There are 14 residues in the CDR3. Trimming removed 4 bases at V and 9 bases at J, with 16 bases between. CDR3 region: CASSRVDWGREQFF. CDR3 DNA sequence: TGTGCCAGTAGTAGGGTAGATTGGGGGCGTGAGCAGTTCTTC.

This rearrangement joins TRBV6-4 to TRBJ2-1, with a tentative D call TRBD2 (6 bases). The CDR3 is 14 residues long. From germline, CDR1 is MRHNA and CDR2 SNTAGT. V was cut by 0 bases and J by 7 bases, with 10 bases left in between. Here the CDR3 DNA reads TGTGCCAGCAGTGACTCGAACGGGGGAAATGAGCAGTTCTTC. Its protein product is CASSDSNGGNEQFF.

The chain employs TRBV30 and TRBJ2-7; D might be TRBD1 (7 bases). The CDR3 length is 13 residues. V was trimmed by 2 bases and J by 5 bases, leaving 13 bases between them. Germline CDR1 GTSNPN, CDR2 SVGIG (reference sequence). The CDR3 nucleotides are TGTGCCTGGAGTCAGGGGGGAGTCAACGAGCAGTACTTC. Protein product: CAWSQGGVNEQYF. Full variable domain (outside the CDR3, taken from reference TRBV30 and TRBJ2-7): SQTIHQWPATLVQPVGSPLSLECTVEGTSNPNLYWYRQAAGRGLQLLFYSVGIGQISSEVPQNLSASRPQDRQFILSSKKLLLSDSGFYLCAWSQGGVNEQYFGPGTRLTVT.

The CDR3: CAISGTDYNEQFF. CDR3 nucleotides: TGTGCCATCAGTGGGACAGACTACAATGAGCAGTTCTTC. The rearrangement joins TRBV10-3 to TRBJ2-1; maybe TRBD1 (6 bases). The CDR3 is made up of 13 amino acids. Trimming shortened V by 4 bases and J by 3 bases, and 7 bases separated the two germline ends. Germline CDR1 and CDR2: ENHRY and SYGVKD.